This TCR beta chain was sequenced in a study of CD4 T cells in relation to SARS-CoV-2 and coronaviruses. Study at large: TCR beta CDR3s were sequenced after roughly ten-day antigen culture of PBMCs.

The unexposed donors gave CD4+ T cells in about 2010-2019, prior to COVID-19. After approximately 10 days of culture, CD4+ T cells were isolated. PBMCs were plated at two million per well in IL-2-containing medium. Points from the study as a whole: Crossreactivity was assessed only for spike protein, not other viral proteins. Compared with monoreactive clones, crossreactive clones showed significantly weaker SARS-CoV-2 expansion.

On this clone: Antigen unknown.

Sequencing was performed with immunoSEQ multiplex PCR; in TCRdb, only in-frame clones are kept and a portion is missing. The data show 25,000 to 30,000 clones, with 74% seen just once and under 30% held by the top ten. The CDR3 consists of 16 residues. Trimming at V came to 5 bases and at J to 2 bases, leaving 6 bases not matched to a gene. CDR1 and CDR2 from the germline V gene are ENHRY and SYGVKD. The origin of this receptor is a human donor in good health. Sequencing was carried out using CD4+ T cells from PBMCs, cultured in vitro. This sequence joins TRBV10-3 and TRBJ1-3, with 10 bases lining up with TRBD1. Written as DNA, the CDR3 is TGTGCCATCAGTAATCTTGGGACAGGGGCTGGAAACACCATATATTTT. It encodes CAISNLGTGAGNTIYF.